The 16 T cell receptor beta chains below come from one sample, sequenced in a study of T cell responses to AZD1222 COVID-19 vaccine. The assay was immunoSEQ multiplex PCR, and TCRdb's table has in-frame clones only and misses some. This sample yields about 150,000 clones, of which 90% are seen a single time; over 1.2% belongs to the top ten. Material: peripheral blood, obtained 28 days after the second AZD1222 dose. All receptors derive from an adult who received the AZD1222 COVID-19 vaccine.

The rearrangement links TRBV3-1 (or the pseudogene TRBV3-2) to TRBJ1-5, with 7 nucleotides matching TRBD1. Trimming cost V 2 bases and J 10 bases; bases outside gene matches: 8. This CDR3 is 14 amino acids long. The germline gives CDR1 LGHDT, CDR2 YNNKEL (reference sequence). CDR3 in DNA: TGTGCCAGCAGCCAACGGGGGGGGGACAGTCCCCAGCATTTT. This gives the protein CASSQRGGDSPQHF.

The chain couples TRBV4-1 to TRBJ2-1, with 9 bases fitting TRBD2. This CDR3 has 14 residues. CDR1 is MGHRA, CDR2 YSYEKL, per germline. The J segment lost 4 bases and the V segment lost 5 bases, leaving 3 bases of the junction unmatched. DNA of the CDR3: TGCGCCAGCAGCAGACTAGCGGAGTACAATGAGCAGTTCTTC. Encoded protein: CASSRLAEYNEQFF.

This clone showed up just once. The chain carries TRBV27 and TRBJ1-2, with 8 positions matching TRBD1. From germline, CDR1 is MNHEY and CDR2 SMNVEV (reference sequence). There are 13 residues in the CDR3. Trimming cost V 6 bases and J 8 bases; bases outside gene matches: 8. The CDR3 protein is CASSPDRGEGYTF. The CDR3, as DNA: TGTGCCAGCAGCCCCGACAGGGGTGAAGGCTACACCTTC.

The chain carries TRBV28 and TRBJ2-7; TRBD1 aligns across 10 bases. Trimming removed 5 bases from V and 12 bases from J; junction bases left unmatched: 16. This CDR3 spans 15 amino acids. Per germline, CDR1 MDHEN and CDR2 SYDVKM. The CDR3 loop is CASSQTGTGVRHPYF. CDR3 in DNA: TGTGCCAGCAGTCAGACCGGGACAGGGGTGCGCCATCCGTACTTC.

This chain uses TRBV5-6 with TRBJ1-1; perhaps TRBD1 as D (6 bases). This CDR3 region has 15 residues. Trimming took 4 bases from V and 3 from J, leaving 16 bases between them. Germline lookup yields CDR1 SGHDT and CDR2 YYEEEE. CDR3 amino acids: CASSPFGGLYTEAFF. CDR3 DNA: TGTGCCAGCAGCCCCTTCGGGGGGCTATACACTGAAGCTTTCTTT.

This clone turned up a few times. The V and J genes are TRBV11-2 and TRBJ2-1, with 10 bases matching TRBD2. The CDR3 loop spans 16 amino acids. The J segment lost 1 base and the V segment lost 6 bases, leaving 6 bases of the junction unmatched. The V gene's germline CDR1 is SGHAT and CDR2 FQNNGV. The CDR3 DNA follows: TGTGCCAGCAGGCAATTTAGCGGGAGGTCCTACAATGAGCAGTTCTTC. Its protein product is CASRQFSGRSYNEQFF.

J is TRBJ1-1 and V is TRBV14, with D maybe TRBD1 (5 bases). This CDR3 has 15 amino acids. V was trimmed by 4 bases and J by 5 bases, leaving 17 bases between them. In germline, CDR1 is SGHDN, CDR2 FVKESK. The CDR3 sequence is CASSPTRGGTTEAFF. CDR3 coding DNA: TGTGCCAGCAGCCCTACAAGAGGTGGGACTACTGAAGCTTTCTTT.

The J gene is TRBJ2-3, the V gene TRBV5-5; 10 bases match TRBD2. The CDR3 is 15 amino acids. The ends lost 5 bases at V and 5 bases at J; junction bases unmatched: 8. Germline V gene data show CDR1 as SGHKS and CDR2 as YYEKEE (reference sequence). CDR3 sequence (DNA): TGTGCCAGCAGATCAAGCGGGGGGGCTGGAGATACGCAGTATTTT. This gives the protein CASRSSGGAGDTQYF.

The chain has TRBV19 and TRBJ1-2, with a possible D match to TRBD1 (5 bases). This CDR3 is 12 amino acids long. Germline V gene sequence: CDR1 LNHDA, CDR2 SQIVND (reference sequence). Trimming stripped 7 bases from V and 6 bases from J, with 12 bases between. The CDR3 region is CASNDSPDGYTF. CDR3 coding DNA: TGTGCCAGTAATGACAGCCCCGATGGCTACACCTTC. The full variable domain, rest sourced from reference TRBV19 and TRBJ1-2, is DGGITQSPKYLFRKEGQNVTLSCEQNLNHDAMYWYRQDPGQGLRLIYYSQIVNDFQKGDIAEGYSVSREKKESFPLTVTSAQKNPTAFYLCASNDSPDGYTFGSGTRLTVV.

V usage is TRBV7-9 and J usage is TRBJ2-7, with TRBD1 matching over 9 bases. The CDR3 totals 15 residues. The germline CDR1 and CDR2 sequences are SEHNR and FQNEAQ (reference sequence). Losses at the gene ends were 4 bases for V and 3 bases for J; bases not matched to a gene: 7. DNA for the CDR3: TGTGCCAGCAGCTCCCCACAGGGGGCCCTCTACGAGCAGTACTTC. This gives the protein CASSSPQGALYEQYF.

The J gene is TRBJ2-2, the V gene TRBV12-5; 8 bases are a match to TRBD1. The CDR3 spans 21 residues. The germline V gene has CDR1 LGHNT and CDR2 FRNRAP. After removal of 0 bases from V and 7 bases from J, the junction contained 22 bases not matched to a gene. CDR3 protein: CASGLVRGLIRDRGRFGELFF. DNA for the CDR3: TGTGCTAGTGGTTTGGTACGAGGCCTGATTCGAGACAGGGGAAGGTTCGGGGAGCTGTTTTTT.

This clone was seen once. The rearrangement joins TRBV3-1 (or the pseudogene TRBV3-2) to TRBJ1-4; 10 bases line up with TRBD1. The germline CDR1 and CDR2 sequences are LGHDT and YNNKEL (reference sequence). The CDR3 consists of 13 residues. Unmatched junction bases numbered 0, after V lost 4 bases and J lost 7 bases. In DNA form, the CDR3 reads TGTGCCAGCAGCCGGACAGGGGGTGAAAAACTGTTTTTT. It translates to CASSRTGGEKLFF.

This clone was seen only once. The DNA for the CDR3 is TGTGCCACCCAGGCGGCGGGAAAGACCGGGGAGCTGTTTTTT. Protein: CATQAAGKTGELFF. The gene calls are TRBV21-1 and TRBJ2-2; no check of the table's D call, TRBD2, against the DNA was made. TRBV21-1 is assigned pseudogene status. This CDR3 comprises 14 residues.

The gene calls are TRBV6-5 and TRBJ2-1; the match to TRBD1 covers 10 bases. CDR3 size: 15 residues. The trim removed 2 bases at V and 4 bases at J, leaving 2 bases unmatched. In germline, CDR1 is MNHEY, CDR2 SVGAGI. The CDR3 sequence is CASSYDRGQYNEQFF. In DNA form, the CDR3 reads TGTGCCAGCAGTTACGACAGGGGGCAGTACAATGAGCAGTTCTTC.

The chain recombines TRBV2 with TRBJ1-2, with 9 positions matching TRBD1. J was trimmed by 8 bases and V by 5 bases; bases with no gene match: 12. Germline CDR1 SNHLY, CDR2 FYNNEI. The CDR3 length is 15 residues. Written as DNA, the CDR3 is TGTGCCAGCAGTTACCCACAGGGGGCCTCGGGAGGCTACACCTTC. As protein: CASSYPQGASGGYTF.

The chain is built from TRBV7-2 and TRBJ2-1; 14 bases match TRBD2. V lost 5 bases to trimming and J lost 8 bases; unmatched junction nucleotides: 8. Germline CDR1 is SGHTA and CDR2 is FQGNSA. This CDR3 is 16 amino acids long. CDR3 in DNA: TGTGCCAGCAGCCCGTCGACTAGCGGGAGGGCCCATGAGCAGTTCTTC. Its protein product is CASSPSTSGRAHEQFF.